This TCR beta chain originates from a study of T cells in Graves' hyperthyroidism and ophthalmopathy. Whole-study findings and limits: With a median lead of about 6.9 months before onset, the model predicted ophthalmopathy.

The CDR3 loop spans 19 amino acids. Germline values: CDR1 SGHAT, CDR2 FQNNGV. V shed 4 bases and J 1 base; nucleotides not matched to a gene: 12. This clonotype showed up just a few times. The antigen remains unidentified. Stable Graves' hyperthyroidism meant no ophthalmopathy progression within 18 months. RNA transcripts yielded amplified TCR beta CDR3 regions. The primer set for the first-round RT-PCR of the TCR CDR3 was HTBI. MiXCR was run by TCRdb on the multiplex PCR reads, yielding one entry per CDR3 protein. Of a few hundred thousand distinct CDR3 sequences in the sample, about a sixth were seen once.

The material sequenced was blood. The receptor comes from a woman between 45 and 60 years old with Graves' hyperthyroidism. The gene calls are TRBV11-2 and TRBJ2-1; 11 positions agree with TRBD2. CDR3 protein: CASSSGLAVLTKSYNEQFF. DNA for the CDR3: TGTGCCAGCAGCTCGGGACTAGCGGTACTAACCAAGTCCTACAATGAGCAGTTCTTC.